This TCR beta chain emerged from a study of blood T cell repertoires in COVID-19. Some clones are missing from TCRdb's copy, which holds only in-frame ones; the method was immunoSEQ multiplex PCR. The table has tens of thousands of clones, 70% to 90% seen once. The CDR3 is 13 residues long. The trim removed 5 bases at V and 6 bases at J, leaving 7 bases unmatched. Germline assignment: CDR1 SGHNT and CDR2 YYREEE (reference sequence). The origin of this receptor is a man aged 70 or older with acute or convalescent COVID-19. The chain uses TRBV5-4 and TRBJ1-2; TRBD1 matches 7 bases. The sample comprised peripheral blood. The DNA of the CDR3 is TGTGCCAGCAGGTCGGACAGGATGAATGGCTACACCTTC. Amino acid sequence: CASRSDRMNGYTF.